Shown below are 19 T cell receptor beta chains from a single sample sequenced in a study of T cells after yellow fever vaccination. Via MiXCR, TCRdb re-called the 5' RACE reads, giving one row per CDR3 protein. The data show roughly 310,000 distinct CDR3 sequences, approximately 9% seen once. The material was PBMCs, obtained on the day of the first yellow fever vaccination. The receptors originated from a man aged 18 to 29 who received the YFV17D yellow fever vaccine.

V gene TRBV12-3 or TRBV12-4 combines with J gene TRBJ2-3, with 8 bases lining up with TRBD2. This CDR3 has 14 amino acids. J gave up 6 bases and V 6 bases, and 8 bases lay outside the gene matches. The CDR3 nucleotides read TGTGCCAGCAGGGACGGGGGGGCCTCTGATACGCAGTATTTT. Translated: CASRDGGASDTQYF.

A few counts support this clonotype. The J gene is TRBJ1-6, the V gene TRBV5-1, with unresolved D. The V gene's germline CDR1 is SGHRS and CDR2 YFSETQ. V was clipped by 2 bases and J by 5 bases, with 5 bases between them. CDR3 size: 13 residues. In DNA, the CDR3 is TGCGCCAGCAGCTTCGGGGATAATTCACCCCTCCACTTT. Amino acid sequence: CASSFGDNSPLHF.

There are many counts of this clonotype. V is TRBV5-1 and J is TRBJ2-2; D may correspond to TRBD1 or TRBD2 (5 bases each). The V and J ends lost 1 base and 6 bases respectively, with 10 bases between them. The germline V gene has CDR1 SGHRS and CDR2 YFSETQ. This CDR3 is 14 amino acids long. In DNA, the CDR3 is TGCGCCAGCAGCTTGACGGGACGAGCCGGGGAGCTGTTTTTT. The encoded protein is CASSLTGRAGELFF.

CDR3 DNA sequence: TGTGCCAGCTCTTACAGGAATAGCTACGAGCAGTACTTC. Protein: CASSYRNSYEQYF. V is TRBV6-2 or TRBV6-3 and J is TRBJ2-7; the D gene is possibly TRBD1 (5 bases). CDR1 is MNHEY and CDR2 is SVGEGT in the germline V gene. Trimming removed 8 bases at V and 3 bases at J, with 14 bases between. The CDR3 sequence is 13 residues long.

This chain connects TRBV30 to TRBJ1-3, with D possibly matching TRBD1 (5 bases). The CDR3 runs to 13 residues. Between the trimmed V and J ends, which lost 2 bases and 10 bases, there was a span of 15 bases. Germline CDR1 GTSNPN, CDR2 SVGIG (reference sequence). The CDR3 nucleotides read TGTGCCTGGAGTTTTGGGACGGCGGTGACCATATATTTT. It yields the protein CAWSFGTAVTIYF. The full variable domain, its missing parts supplied by reference TRBV30 and TRBJ1-3, is SQTIHQWPATLVQPVGSPLSLECTVEGTSNPNLYWYRQAAGRGLQLLFYSVGIGQISSEVPQNLSASRPQDRQFILSSKKLLLSDSGFYLCAWSFGTAVTIYFGEGSWLTVV.

This chain links TRBV6-1 with TRBJ1-6; possible D gene TRBD1, 6 bases. The CDR3 runs to 14 residues. The V gene's germline CDR1 is MNHNS and CDR2 SASEGT. V was cut by 8 bases and J by 8 bases, with 16 bases left in between. The CDR3 region is CASSSGGRYSPLHF. CDR3 DNA sequence: TGTGCCAGCTCGTCGGGGGGGCGATATTCACCCCTCCACTTT.

The V and J genes are TRBV27 and TRBJ1-5; tentative D call: TRBD1 (5 bases). CDR1 is MNHEY, CDR2 SMNVEV, per germline (reference sequence). CDR3 size: 14 residues. The germline V and J ends were trimmed by 1 base and 5 bases, with 9 bases remaining between them. The CDR3 is CASSLFMGHQPQHF. The CDR3 DNA reads as TGTGCCAGCAGTTTATTCATGGGGCATCAGCCCCAGCATTTT.

This clonotype was counted only a few times. The chain links TRBV25-1 to TRBJ2-2, with D possibly TRBD1 on 7 matching bases. Trimming left V 6 bases short and J 4 bases short, with 18 bases between. The CDR3 has 16 residues. Germline CDR1 is MGHDK and CDR2 is SYGVNS. Here the CDR3 reads CASSRGAALGTGELFF. CDR3 DNA sequence: TGTGCCAGCAGCAGGGGGGCCGCATTGGGCACCGGGGAGCTGTTTTTT.

This clonotype was seen many times. This chain links TRBV12-3 or TRBV12-4 with TRBJ2-3; 9 bases line up with TRBD1. The CDR3 contains 16 residues. V dropped 4 bases and J dropped 3; count of bases not matched to a gene: 8. The DNA of the CDR3 is TGTGCCAGCAGTTCACATCCGGGACAGGGAACAGATACGCAGTATTTT. It specifies CASSSHPGQGTDTQYF.

V usage is TRBV7-6 and J usage is TRBJ1-5, with TRBD1 as a possible D gene (6 bases). The CDR3 sequence is 16 residues long. Germline CDR1 reads SGHVS; CDR2 reads FNYEAQ. The V end was cut by 1 base, the J end by 6 bases, with 16 bases between. The DNA of the CDR3 is TGTGCCAGCAGCTTAGATCGGGGGCGCCGAAGTCAGCCCCAGCATTTT. Its translation: CASSLDRGRRSQPQHF.

The chain links TRBV18 to TRBJ1-6; tentatively, D is TRBD1 (6 bases). Germline loops: CDR1 KGHSH, CDR2 LQKENI. V was clipped by 6 bases and J by 10 bases, with 16 bases between them. CDR3 length equals 14 residues. CDR3 nucleotides: TGTGCCAGCTCTAGGGCAGGGGCACAATCACCCCTCCACTTT. Its translation is CASSRAGAQSPLHF.

The J gene is TRBJ1-2, the V gene TRBV3-1; D call uncertain. With 0 bases removed from V and 0 bases from J, the gap between germline ends came to 11 bases. Germline V gene data show CDR1 as LGHDT and CDR2 as YNNKEL (reference sequence). The CDR3 extends over 16 amino acids. DNA of the CDR3: TGTGCCAGCAGCCAAGAGCGAGGCAGGCCTAACTATGGCTACACCTTC. Its translation is CASSQERGRPNYGYTF.

The sample holds a few counts of this clonotype. V gene TRBV19 combines with J gene TRBJ1-1, with no clear D. Germline V lookup: CDR1 LNHDA, CDR2 SQIVND (reference sequence). The CDR3 contains 15 residues. Between the trimmed V and J ends, which lost 5 bases and 0 bases, there was a span of 13 bases. The CDR3 loop reads CASSVAHGVNTEAFF. CDR3 DNA sequence: TGTGCCAGTAGTGTAGCCCACGGGGTGAACACTGAAGCTTTCTTT.

V usage is TRBV6-6 and J usage is TRBJ2-5; the D is unclear. Germline CDR1 is MNHNY and CDR2 is SVGAGI (reference sequence). This CDR3 region has 13 residues. Trimming removed 6 bases from V and 2 bases from J, with 10 bases in between. The CDR3 spells CASRQRVQETQYF. DNA for the CDR3: TGTGCCAGCAGACAAAGGGTTCAAGAGACCCAGTACTTC.

The chain joins TRBV9 to TRBJ1-4, with a weak D call TRBD1 (5 bases). V was shortened by 0 bases and J by 10 bases, with 19 bases between the two germline ends. Germline assignment: CDR1 SGDLS and CDR2 YYNGEE. The CDR3 consists of 16 residues. DNA of the CDR3: TGTGCCAGCAGCGTAGACTCGGACATTCTATATGGAAAACTGTTTTTT. Its translation is CASSVDSDILYGKLFF. Drawing the rest from reference TRBV9 and TRBJ1-4, the complete variable domain is DSGVTQTPKHLITATGQRVTLRCSPRSGDLSVYWYQQSLDQGLQFLIQYYNGEERAKGNILERFSAQQFPDLHSELNLSSLELGDSALYFCASSVDSDILYGKLFFGSGTQLSVL.

The rearrangement uses TRBV29-1 and TRBJ1-1, with D unclear. The CDR3 length is 15 residues. Germline CDR1 SQVTM, CDR2 ANQGSEA. The ends were cut back, 4 bases at V and 0 bases at J, with 15 bases in the middle. The CDR3 DNA sequence: TGCAGCGTTGGATGGCCTCTTGGGCTGAACACTGAAGCTTTCTTT. It codes for CSVGWPLGLNTEAFF.

The chain combines TRBV2 with TRBJ2-5, with D tentatively TRBD1 (6 bases). Looked up from germline, CDR1 is SNHLY and CDR2 is FYNNEI. Trimming removed 5 bases at V and 5 bases at J, with 15 bases between. This CDR3 is built from 14 residues. CDR3 sequence (DNA): TGTGCCAGCAGTTGGGACATCTCTGGGGAGACCCAGTACTTC. It encodes CASSWDISGETQYF.

This clonotype was counted only a few times. The chain carries TRBV10-3 and TRBJ1-1; perhaps TRBD1 as D (6 bases). The CDR3 length is 13 residues. V lost 7 bases, J lost 10 bases, and 19 bases lay in between. The germline V gene has CDR1 ENHRY and CDR2 SYGVKD. CDR3 sequence reads: CAITVTGSGGAFF. The CDR3 coding sequence is TGTGCCATCACTGTGACAGGATCGGGTGGAGCTTTCTTT.

V is TRBV7-2 and J is TRBJ1-1; D gene ambiguous. Trimming removed 2 bases from V and 2 bases from J, with 9 bases in between. CDR3 size: 14 residues. Germline V CDR1 and CDR2: SGHTA, FQGNSA. The CDR3 DNA reads as TGTGCCAGCAGCTTAATCCCGCTAAACACTGAAGCTTTCTTT. Its protein is CASSLIPLNTEAFF.